This entry features one T cell receptor (beta chain) sequence. Antigen: not known. A J-beta primer mix and a sample-barcoded 5' primer were used in a second PCR of roughly 7 to 12 cycles. TCRdb fed the 5' RACE reads into MiXCR, producing one record per CDR3 protein. Of over a million distinct CDR3 sequences listed, 45% to 70% are singletons. These data originate in a study of blood T cells in healthy people across ages. Study-level results: Unknown donor CMV status possibly confounded expanded clonotype changes. More naive CD4+ cells and higher diversity marked long-lived donors relative to aged donors.

Looked up from germline, CDR1 is SGHTA and CDR2 is FQGNSA. Germline trimming cut 2 bases from V and 4 bases from J; bases unmatched to any gene: 5. The CDR3 runs 15 residues. Donors were healthy Caucasian individuals from Russia aged about 6 to 100. Researchers isolated at least 6 million PBMCs per sample. The chain is built from TRBV7-2 and TRBJ2-3, with 8 bases that match TRBD2. Sequencing was done on a sample of blood. This TCR was sampled from a man aged 18 to 30 in good health. The CDR3 sequence: CASSLRGGDADTQYF. CDR3 nucleotides: TGTGCCAGCAGCTTACGGGGGGGGGACGCAGATACGCAGTATTTT.